The source of this T cell receptor (beta chain) is a study of T cells in Graves' hyperthyroidism and ophthalmopathy. Study summary: Initial diagnosis, before any treatment, was when peripheral blood was collected.

As concerns this clonotype: Antigen specificity is unknown.

Findings of the study overall: Researchers report that a 13 V-J model separated ophthalmopathy from stable hyperthyroidism. Ophthalmopathy prediction by the model preceded onset by a median roughly 6 months.

Amplification of TCR beta CDR3 regions used RNA as the template. The TCR CDR3 was amplified in a first-round RT-PCR using the HTBI primer set. TCRdb reprocessed the multiplex PCR reads via MiXCR and lists one record per CDR3 protein. The repertoire holds approximately 620,000 distinct CDR3 sequences, over 11% seen once, with roughly 5.5% in the top ten. This TCR was sampled from a woman under 40 with Graves' hyperthyroidism that later progressed to Graves' ophthalmopathy. The specimen sequenced was blood.

The chain's CDR3 is CASSDPKTSGMYQETQYF. CDR3 DNA sequence: TGTGCCAGCAGTGACCCCAAGACTAGCGGGATGTACCAAGAGACCCAGTACTTC. The gene calls are TRBV27 and TRBJ2-5; 11 bases are shared with TRBD2. The germline V gene has CDR1 MNHEY and CDR2 SMNVEV (reference sequence). The junction had 11 bases not matched to a gene; V was cut back by 5 bases and J by 0 bases. The CDR3 is 18 residues long.